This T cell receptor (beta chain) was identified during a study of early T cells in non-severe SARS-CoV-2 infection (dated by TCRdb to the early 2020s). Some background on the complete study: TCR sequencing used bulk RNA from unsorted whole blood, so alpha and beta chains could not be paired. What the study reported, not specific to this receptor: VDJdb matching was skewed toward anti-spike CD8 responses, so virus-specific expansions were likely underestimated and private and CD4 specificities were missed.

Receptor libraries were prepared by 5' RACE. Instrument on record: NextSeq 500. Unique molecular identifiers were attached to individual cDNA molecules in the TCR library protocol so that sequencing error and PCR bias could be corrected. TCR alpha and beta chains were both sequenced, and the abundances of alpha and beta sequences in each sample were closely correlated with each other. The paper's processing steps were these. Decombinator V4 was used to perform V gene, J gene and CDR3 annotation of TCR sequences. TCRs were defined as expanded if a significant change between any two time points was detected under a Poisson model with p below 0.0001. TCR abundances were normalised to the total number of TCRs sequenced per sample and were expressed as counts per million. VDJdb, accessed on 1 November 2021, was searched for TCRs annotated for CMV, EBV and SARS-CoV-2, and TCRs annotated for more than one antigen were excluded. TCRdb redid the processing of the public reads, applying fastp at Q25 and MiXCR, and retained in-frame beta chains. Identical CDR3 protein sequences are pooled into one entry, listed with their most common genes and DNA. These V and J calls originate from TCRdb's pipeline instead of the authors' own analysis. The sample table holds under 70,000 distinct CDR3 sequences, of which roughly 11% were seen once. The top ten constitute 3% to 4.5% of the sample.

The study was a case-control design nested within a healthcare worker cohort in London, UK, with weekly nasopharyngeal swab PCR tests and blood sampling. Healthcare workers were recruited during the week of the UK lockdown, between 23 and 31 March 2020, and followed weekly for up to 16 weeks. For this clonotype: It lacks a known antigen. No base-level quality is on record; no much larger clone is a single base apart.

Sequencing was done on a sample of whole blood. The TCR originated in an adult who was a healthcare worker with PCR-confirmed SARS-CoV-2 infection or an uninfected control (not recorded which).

The nucleotide sequence is TGTGCCAGCGGGAGGGGAGACAGGGGGCTTCGGCTGGGTACTGAAGCTTTCTTT. Its translation is CASGRGDRGLRLGTEAFF. Recombination connected TRBV12-3 or TRBV12-4 to TRBJ1-1, and TRBD1 aligns with 10 junction nucleotides. The V end gives up 8 bases and the J end 5 bases, leaving 20 bases in the junction not matched to a gene. Including cysteine and phenylalanine, the CDR3 has 18 amino acids. Only CDR3 DNA is held: 54 bases, read in frame from base 1.